This T cell receptor beta chain was sequenced in a study of diagnostic markers for celiac disease. The germline V gene has CDR1 MNHEY and CDR2 SVGAGI. This CDR3 has 13 amino acids. TCRdb derives one entry per CDR3 protein from the reads, leaving out DNA. This repertoire includes approximately 7,500 distinct CDR3 sequences. Sequenced: either unsorted cells or a sorted T cell fraction (not recorded which). This sequence was found in a human donor. This table probably holds off-target reads from a library built for another chain. V is TRBV6-5 and J is TRBJ1-2; TCRdb proposes TRBD1, but this gene call is untestable without DNA. CDR3 sequence reads: CASHKGRNYGYTF.